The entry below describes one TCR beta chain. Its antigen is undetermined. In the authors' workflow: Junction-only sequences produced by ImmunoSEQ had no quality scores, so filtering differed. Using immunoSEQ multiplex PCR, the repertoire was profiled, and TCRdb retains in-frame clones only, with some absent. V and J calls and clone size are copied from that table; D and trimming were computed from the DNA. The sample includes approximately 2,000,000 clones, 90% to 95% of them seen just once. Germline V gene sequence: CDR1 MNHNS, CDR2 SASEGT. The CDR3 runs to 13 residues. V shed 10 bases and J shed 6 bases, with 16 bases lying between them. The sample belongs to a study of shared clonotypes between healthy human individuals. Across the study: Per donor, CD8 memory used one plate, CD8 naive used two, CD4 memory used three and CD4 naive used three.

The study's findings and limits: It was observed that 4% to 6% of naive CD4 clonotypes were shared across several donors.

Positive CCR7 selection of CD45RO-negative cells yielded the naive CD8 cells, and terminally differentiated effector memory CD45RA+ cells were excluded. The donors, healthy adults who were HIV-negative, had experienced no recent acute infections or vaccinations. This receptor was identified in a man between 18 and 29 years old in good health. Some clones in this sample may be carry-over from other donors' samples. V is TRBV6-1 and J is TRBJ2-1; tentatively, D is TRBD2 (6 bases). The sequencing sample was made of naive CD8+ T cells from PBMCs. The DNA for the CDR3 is TGTGCCACCCCGGGGGTTCCGAGCAATGAGCAGTTCTTC. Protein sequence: CATPGVPSNEQFF.